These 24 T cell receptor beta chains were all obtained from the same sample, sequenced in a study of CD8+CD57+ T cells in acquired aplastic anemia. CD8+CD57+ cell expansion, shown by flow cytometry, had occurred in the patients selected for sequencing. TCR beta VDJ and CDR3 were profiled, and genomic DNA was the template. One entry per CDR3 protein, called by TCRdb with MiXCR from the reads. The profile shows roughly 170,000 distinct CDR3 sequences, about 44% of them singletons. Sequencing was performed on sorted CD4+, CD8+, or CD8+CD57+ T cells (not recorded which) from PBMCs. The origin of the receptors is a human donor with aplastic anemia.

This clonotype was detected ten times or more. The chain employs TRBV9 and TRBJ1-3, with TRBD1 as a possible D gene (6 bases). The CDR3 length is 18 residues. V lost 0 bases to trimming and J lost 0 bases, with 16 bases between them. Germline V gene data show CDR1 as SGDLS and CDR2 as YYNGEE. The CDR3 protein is CASSVVTGTPSSGNTIYF. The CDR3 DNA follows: TGTGCCAGCAGCGTAGTGACCGGGACACCGAGCTCTGGAAACACCATATATTTT.

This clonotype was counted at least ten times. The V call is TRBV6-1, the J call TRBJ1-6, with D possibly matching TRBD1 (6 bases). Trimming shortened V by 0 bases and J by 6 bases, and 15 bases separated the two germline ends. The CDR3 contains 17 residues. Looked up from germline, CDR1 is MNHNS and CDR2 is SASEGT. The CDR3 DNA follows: TGTGCCAGCAGTGAAGCTGCTGGGGGGCTATCTAATTCACCCCTCCACTTT. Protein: CASSEAAGGLSNSPLHF.

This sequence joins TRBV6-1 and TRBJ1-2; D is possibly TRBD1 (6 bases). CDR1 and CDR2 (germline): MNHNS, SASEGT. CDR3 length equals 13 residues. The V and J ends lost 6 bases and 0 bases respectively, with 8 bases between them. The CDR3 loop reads CASRDRSNYGYTF. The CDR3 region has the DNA TGTGCCAGCAGAGACAGGTCTAACTATGGCTACACCTTC.

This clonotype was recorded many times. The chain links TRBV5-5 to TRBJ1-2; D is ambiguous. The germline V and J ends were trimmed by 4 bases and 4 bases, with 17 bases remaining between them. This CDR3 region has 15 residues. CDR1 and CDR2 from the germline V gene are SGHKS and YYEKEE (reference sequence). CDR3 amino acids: CASSLDSRDFYGYTF. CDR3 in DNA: TGTGCCAGCAGCCTCGATAGCCGGGATTTCTATGGCTACACCTTC. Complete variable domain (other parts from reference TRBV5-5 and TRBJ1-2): DAGVTQSPTHLIKTRGQQVTLRCSPISGHKSVSWYQQVLGQGPQFIFQYYEKEERGRGNFPDRFSARQFPNYSSELNVNALLLGDSALYLCASSLDSRDFYGYTFGSGTRLTVV.

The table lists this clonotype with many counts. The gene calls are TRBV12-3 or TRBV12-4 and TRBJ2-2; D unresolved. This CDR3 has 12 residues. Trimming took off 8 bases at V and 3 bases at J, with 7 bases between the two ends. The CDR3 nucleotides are TGTGCCAGCCCAGGCTACACCGGGGAGCTGTTTTTT. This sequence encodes CASPGYTGELFF.

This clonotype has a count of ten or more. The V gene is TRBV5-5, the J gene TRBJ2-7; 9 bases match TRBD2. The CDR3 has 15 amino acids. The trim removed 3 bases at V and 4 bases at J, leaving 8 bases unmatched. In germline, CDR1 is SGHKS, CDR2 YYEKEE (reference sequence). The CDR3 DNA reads TGTGCCAGCAGCTCGGCGGGGGGGCCTCCTTACGAGCAGTACTTC. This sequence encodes CASSSAGGPPYEQYF.

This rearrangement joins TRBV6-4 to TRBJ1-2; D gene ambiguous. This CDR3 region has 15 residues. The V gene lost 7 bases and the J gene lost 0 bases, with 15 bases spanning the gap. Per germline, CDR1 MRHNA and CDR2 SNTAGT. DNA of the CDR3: TGTGCCAGCAAAGTCCGGGCGGCCGCTAACTATGGCTACACCTTC. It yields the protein CASKVRAAANYGYTF.

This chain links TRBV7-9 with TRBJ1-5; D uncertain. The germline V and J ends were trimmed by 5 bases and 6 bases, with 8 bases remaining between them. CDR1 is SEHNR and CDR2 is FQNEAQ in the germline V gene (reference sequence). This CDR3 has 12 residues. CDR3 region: CASSRAGQPQHF. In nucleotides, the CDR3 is TGTGCCAGCAGCAGAGCGGGTCAGCCCCAGCATTTT.

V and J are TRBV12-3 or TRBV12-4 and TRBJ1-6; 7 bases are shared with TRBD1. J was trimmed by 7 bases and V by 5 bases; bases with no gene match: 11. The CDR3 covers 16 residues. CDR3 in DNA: TGTGCCAGCAGTACCCCCAGGGGGGGGCCGAATTCACCCCTCCACTTT. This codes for CASSTPRGGPNSPLHF.

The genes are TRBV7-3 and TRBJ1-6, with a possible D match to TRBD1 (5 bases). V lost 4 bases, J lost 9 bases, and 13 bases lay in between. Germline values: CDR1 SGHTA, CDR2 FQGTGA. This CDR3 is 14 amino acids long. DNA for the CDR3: TGTGCCAGCAGCTCGACAGTCTCGGGTTCACCCCTCCACTTT. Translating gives CASSSTVSGSPLHF.

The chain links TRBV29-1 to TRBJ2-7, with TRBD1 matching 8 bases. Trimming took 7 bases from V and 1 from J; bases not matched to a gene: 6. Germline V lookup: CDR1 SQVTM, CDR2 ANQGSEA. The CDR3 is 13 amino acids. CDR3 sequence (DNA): TGCAGCGCCCAGGGGGCTGAGTCCTACGAGCAGTACTTC. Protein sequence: CSAQGAESYEQYF.

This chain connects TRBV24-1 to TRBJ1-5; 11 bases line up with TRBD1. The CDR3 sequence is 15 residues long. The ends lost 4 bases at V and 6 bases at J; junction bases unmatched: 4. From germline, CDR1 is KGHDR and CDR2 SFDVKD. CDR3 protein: CATSESGTGGQPQHF. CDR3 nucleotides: TGTGCCACCAGTGAGTCAGGGACAGGGGGTCAGCCCCAGCATTTT.

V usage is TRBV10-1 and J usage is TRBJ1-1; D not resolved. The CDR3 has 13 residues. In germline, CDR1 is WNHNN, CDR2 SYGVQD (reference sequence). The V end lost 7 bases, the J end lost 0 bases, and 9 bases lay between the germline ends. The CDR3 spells CASTKDLNTEAFF. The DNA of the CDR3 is TGCGCCAGCACGAAGGACCTGAACACTGAAGCTTTCTTT.

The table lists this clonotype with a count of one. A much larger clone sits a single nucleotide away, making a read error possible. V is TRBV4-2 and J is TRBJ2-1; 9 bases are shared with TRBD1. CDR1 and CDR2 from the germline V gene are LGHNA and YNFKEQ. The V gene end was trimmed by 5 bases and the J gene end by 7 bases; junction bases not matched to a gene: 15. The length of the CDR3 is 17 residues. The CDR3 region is CASSTRPLDRGRNEQFF. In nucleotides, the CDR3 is TGTGCCAGCAGCACGCGACCCCTGGACAGGGGAAGGAATGAGCAGTTCTTC.

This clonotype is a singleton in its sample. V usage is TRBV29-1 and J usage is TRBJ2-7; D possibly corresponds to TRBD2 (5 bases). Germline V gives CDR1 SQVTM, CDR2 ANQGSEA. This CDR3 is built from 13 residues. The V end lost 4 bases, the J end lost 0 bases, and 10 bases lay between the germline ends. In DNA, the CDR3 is TGCAGCGTTGGTTCGGGGAGCTCCTACGAGCAGTACTTC. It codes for CSVGSGSSYEQYF.

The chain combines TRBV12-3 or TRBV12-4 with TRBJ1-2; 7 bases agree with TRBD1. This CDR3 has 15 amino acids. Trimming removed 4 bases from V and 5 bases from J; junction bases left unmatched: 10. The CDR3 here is CASSYSYRGRYGYTF. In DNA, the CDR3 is TGTGCCAGCAGTTACTCTTACAGGGGCCGTTATGGCTACACCTTC.

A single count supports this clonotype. The CDR3 protein is CASSLGWQVPYEQYF. In nucleotides, the CDR3 is TGTGCCAGCAGCTTAGGTTGGCAGGTCCCCTACGAGCAGTACTTC. V gene TRBV7-9 combines with J gene TRBJ2-7; D not certain. This CDR3 comprises 15 residues. The V and J ends lost 1 base and 2 bases respectively, with 12 bases between them. The V gene's germline CDR1 is SEHNR and CDR2 FQNEAQ (reference sequence).

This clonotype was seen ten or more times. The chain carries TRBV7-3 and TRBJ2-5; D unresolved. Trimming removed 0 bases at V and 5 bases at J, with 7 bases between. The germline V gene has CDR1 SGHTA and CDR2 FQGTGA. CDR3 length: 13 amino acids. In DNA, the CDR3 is TGTGCCAGCAGCTTAACTGTAGAGGAGACCCAGTACTTC. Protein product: CASSLTVEETQYF.

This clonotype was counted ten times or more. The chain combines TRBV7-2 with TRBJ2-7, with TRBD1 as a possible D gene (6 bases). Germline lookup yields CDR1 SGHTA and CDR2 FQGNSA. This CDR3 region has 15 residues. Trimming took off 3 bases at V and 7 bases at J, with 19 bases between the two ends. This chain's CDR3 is CASSFRAGEGGEQYF. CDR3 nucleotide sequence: TGTGCCAGCAGCTTCCGGGCAGGGGAAGGTGGGGAGCAGTACTTC.

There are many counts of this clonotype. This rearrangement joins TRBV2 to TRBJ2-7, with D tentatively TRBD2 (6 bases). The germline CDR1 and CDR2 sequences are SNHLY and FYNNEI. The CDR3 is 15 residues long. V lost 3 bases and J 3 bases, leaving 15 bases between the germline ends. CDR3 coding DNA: TGTGCCAGCAGTGAGACGGCGGGACCCAACTACGAGCAGTACTTC. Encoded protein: CASSETAGPNYEQYF.

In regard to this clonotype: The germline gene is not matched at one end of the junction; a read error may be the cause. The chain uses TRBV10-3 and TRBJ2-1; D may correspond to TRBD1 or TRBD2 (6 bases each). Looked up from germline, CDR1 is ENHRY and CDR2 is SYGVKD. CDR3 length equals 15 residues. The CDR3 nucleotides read TGTGCCAGCAGTGAAGAGGGGGGTAGGAGCTCTGAGCAGTTCTTC. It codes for CASSEEGGRSSEQFF.

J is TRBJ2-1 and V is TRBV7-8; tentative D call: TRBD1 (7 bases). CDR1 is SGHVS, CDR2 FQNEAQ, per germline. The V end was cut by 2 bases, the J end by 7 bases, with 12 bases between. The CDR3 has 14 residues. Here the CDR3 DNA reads TGTGCCAGCAGCTTACCGGCAGGGGGGAATGAGCAGTTCTTC. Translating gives CASSLPAGGNEQFF.

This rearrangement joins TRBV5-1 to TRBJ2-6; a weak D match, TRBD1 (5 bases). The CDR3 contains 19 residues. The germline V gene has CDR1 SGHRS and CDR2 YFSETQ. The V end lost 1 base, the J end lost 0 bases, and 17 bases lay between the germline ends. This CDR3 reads CASSLSLRQTLSGANVLTF. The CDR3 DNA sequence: TGCGCCAGCAGCTTGAGTTTGAGACAGACTCTCTCTGGGGCCAACGTCCTGACTTTC.

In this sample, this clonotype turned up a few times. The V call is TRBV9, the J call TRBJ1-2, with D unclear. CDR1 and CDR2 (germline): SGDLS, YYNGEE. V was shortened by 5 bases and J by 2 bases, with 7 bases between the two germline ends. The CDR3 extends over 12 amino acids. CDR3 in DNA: TGTGCCAGCAGTTTCTCAAACTATGGCTACACCTTC. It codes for CASSFSNYGYTF.